This TCR beta chain was retrieved from a study of blood T cell repertoires in COVID-19. Study information: The samples span acute and convalescent COVID-19 from the United States, Italy and Spain. Nucleic acid was either cDNA or gDNA, and it came from T cells, B-cell-depleted T cells, or PBMCs.

The CDR3 runs to 16 residues. Deletions cut 0 bases from V and 0 bases from J, with 10 bases between. Germline CDR1 is SGHKS and CDR2 is YYEKEE (reference sequence). Authors' processing steps: Nucleated cell counts were estimated from reference gene primer amplification. Assay: immunoSEQ multiplex PCR; the TCRdb copy retains only in-frame clones and omits some. D and trimming come from the DNA, and the V and J calls and clone size come from that table. The data hold about 290,000 clones, with around four fifths observed a single time. This chain uses TRBV5-5 with TRBJ1-5, with D perhaps matching TRBD1 (5 bases). This TCR derives from a woman in her 50s with active or convalescent COVID-19. The sequencing sample was made of peripheral blood. The CDR3 DNA sequence: TGTGCCAGCAGCTTGGATTGGGGCATTAGCAATCAGCCCCAGCATTTT. This codes for CASSLDWGISNQPQHF.